This T cell receptor (beta chain) was obtained from a study of blood T cell repertoires in COVID-19. The CDR3 covers 15 residues. Germline V gives CDR1 SGHNT, CDR2 YYREEE (reference sequence). The trim removed 4 bases at V and 0 bases at J, leaving 5 bases unmatched. Here immunoSEQ multiplex PCR was the method, and the copy in TCRdb shows in-frame clones only, minus some. This table holds around 75,000 clones, 88% found once. This receptor was identified in a human donor in a cohort sampled during active COVID-19. Source material: peripheral blood. The chain is built from TRBV5-4 and TRBJ2-3; 7 nucleotides match TRBD1. CDR3 sequence: CASSPPGQSTDTQYF. CDR3 DNA sequence: TGTGCCAGCAGCCCTCCGGGACAGAGCACAGATACGCAGTATTTT.